These 32 T cell receptor beta chains were all obtained from the same sample, sequenced in a study of blood T cells in healthy people across ages. PCR was performed a second time for roughly 7 to 12 cycles using a sample-barcoded 5' primer and a J-beta primer mix. Each CDR3 protein gets one entry after TCRdb re-called the 5' RACE reads with MiXCR. The sample yields roughly 2 million distinct CDR3 sequences, about 50% seen once. Specimen: blood. The receptor source for this set is a woman aged 40 to 50 in good health.

This clonotype was counted between two and nine times. V usage is TRBV11-1 and J usage is TRBJ2-3; D ambiguous. The length of the CDR3 is 14 residues. V lost 1 base to trimming and J lost 4 bases, with 9 bases between them. CDR1 SGHAT and CDR2 FQDESV come from the germline V gene (reference sequence). CDR3 in DNA: TGTGCCAGCAGCTTAGGAAGCACGGCAGATACGCAGTATTTT. Amino acid sequence: CASSLGSTADTQYF.

The chain uses TRBV4-3 and TRBJ1-5, with 8 bases identical to TRBD1. The CDR3 length is 14 residues. V lost 4 bases, J lost 6 bases, and 5 bases stayed unmatched. CDR1 is LGHNA, CDR2 YSLEER, per germline. The CDR3 region is CASSPGQGPQPQHF. Here the CDR3 DNA reads TGCGCCAGCAGCCCAGGACAGGGTCCTCAGCCCCAGCATTTT.

The chain carries TRBV2 and TRBJ2-5; 9 bases agree with TRBD2. After removal of 4 bases from V and 7 bases from J, the junction contained 10 bases not matched to a gene. Germline V gene data show CDR1 as SNHLY and CDR2 as FYNNEI. This CDR3 has 15 amino acids. As DNA, the CDR3 is TGTGCCAGCAGTGGGCTAGCGGGGTCCCCGGGGACCCAGTACTTC. Translation: CASSGLAGSPGTQYF.

The CDR3 nucleotides read TGTGCCAGCAGCACACGACTAGCGGGGGGAGGAGAGACCCAGTACTTC. Its translation is CASSTRLAGGGETQYF. The genes are TRBV7-2 and TRBJ2-5, with 13 bases matching TRBD2. J was trimmed by 4 bases and V by 5 bases; bases with no gene match: 7. This CDR3 spans 16 amino acids. Germline CDR1 reads SGHTA; CDR2 reads FQGNSA.

This CDR3 reads CASGPGSNYQFF. In DNA form, the CDR3 reads TGTGCCAGCGGACCCGGGTCTAACTATCAGTTCTTC. This chain uses TRBV19 with TRBJ2-1; D uncertain. Germline V gene lookup returns CDR1 LNHDA and CDR2 SQIVND (reference sequence). The CDR3 consists of 12 residues. Deletions cut 9 bases from V and 13 bases from J, with 19 bases between.

This sequence joins TRBV6-6 and TRBJ2-5, with 7 bases lining up with TRBD1. From germline, CDR1 is MNHNY and CDR2 SVGAGI (reference sequence). This CDR3 has 15 residues. J was trimmed by 5 bases and V by 1 base; bases with no gene match: 7. This CDR3 reads CASSYLDRLRETQYF. The CDR3, as DNA: TGTGCCAGCAGTTACTTGGACAGGTTGCGCGAGACCCAGTACTTC.

This clonotype was seen a few times. The CDR3 DNA sequence: TGCGCCAGCAGCTTGGCCCCCAATTCGGGGAGAGAGACCCAGTACTTC. This encodes CASSLAPNSGRETQYF. The gene calls are TRBV5-1 and TRBJ2-5, with D possibly matching TRBD2 (5 bases). In germline, CDR1 is SGHRS, CDR2 YFSETQ. Trimming took off 0 bases at V and 4 bases at J, with 16 bases between the two ends. The CDR3 has 16 residues.

The chain couples TRBV20-1 to TRBJ2-3; TRBD2 aligns across 9 bases. J gave up 6 bases and V 0 bases, and 10 bases lay outside the gene matches. Germline-derived CDR1 and CDR2 are DFQATT and SNEGSKA (reference sequence). The CDR3 consists of 16 residues. CDR3 protein: CSARDGGSGGLDTQYF. CDR3 coding DNA: TGCAGTGCTAGAGATGGGGGTAGCGGGGGCCTCGATACGCAGTATTTT.

This clonotype was found once. The chain carries TRBV19 and TRBJ1-2; TRBD1 is a possible D gene (5 bases). CDR1 LNHDA and CDR2 SQIVND come from the germline V gene (reference sequence). Trimming took off 4 bases at V and 2 bases at J, with 14 bases between the two ends. This CDR3 has 15 residues. CDR3 coding DNA: TGTGCCAGTAGTAAAACCGGGACTCCGAACTATGGCTACACCTTC. It encodes CASSKTGTPNYGYTF.

The chain uses TRBV12-3 or TRBV12-4 and TRBJ2-5; possible D gene TRBD1, 6 bases. This CDR3 comprises 14 residues. Trimming shortened V by 2 bases and J by 11 bases, and 18 bases separated the two germline ends. The CDR3 nucleotides read TGTGCCAGCAGTTTAACAACAACAGGGTCTGAGCAGTACTTC. It codes for CASSLTTTGSEQYF.

J is TRBJ2-3 and V is TRBV7-2; D gene uncertain. The CDR3 has 18 residues. Germline CDR1 and CDR2: SGHTA and FQGNSA. Deletions cut 6 bases from V and 5 bases from J, with 27 bases between. CDR3 nucleotide sequence: TGTGCCAGCAGGTTGGGAACGTTGGGTTGGAGAGAGAGAGATACGCAGTATTTT. Protein: CASRLGTLGWRERDTQYF.

The chain couples TRBV6-2 or TRBV6-3 to TRBJ1-2; D gene uncertain. This CDR3 region has 13 residues. V was clipped by 6 bases and J by 4 bases, with 12 bases between them. The germline V gene has CDR1 MNHEY and CDR2 SVGEGT. The CDR3 DNA follows: TGTGCCAGCAGCTGGCTATCGGGCTATGGCTACACCTTC. Its translation: CASSWLSGYGYTF.

This chain joins TRBV6-5 and TRBJ2-5; D is perhaps TRBD2 (6 bases). Near its end, the DNA agrees better with TRBJ2-1, so the J call may be wrong. The CDR3 is 13 amino acids. Germline V gives CDR1 MNHEY, CDR2 SVGAGI. Written as DNA, the CDR3 is TGTGCCACCAGAGTAGGAGGGCAAGAGACCCAGTTCTTC. Amino acid sequence: CATRVGGQETQFF.

This clonotype was seen a handful of times. The chain recombines TRBV11-2 with TRBJ2-1, with no clear D. Germline lookup yields CDR1 SGHAT and CDR2 FQNNGV. Trimming stripped 5 bases from V and 6 bases from J, with 8 bases between. The CDR3 is 12 amino acids. The CDR3 coding sequence is TGTGCCAGCAGCATCCGCCTCAATGAGCAGTTCTTC. Protein: CASSIRLNEQFF.

This clonotype was seen just once. The genes are TRBV28 and TRBJ1-2; 9 positions agree with TRBD1. CDR3 length: 15 residues. Germline CDR1 reads MDHEN; CDR2 reads SYDVKM. Trimming at V came to 5 bases and at J to 3 bases, leaving 7 bases not matched to a gene. CDR3 DNA: TGTGCCAGCAGTAAAAGTCGGACAGGGGACTATGGCTACACCTTC. Protein product: CASSKSRTGDYGYTF.

The chain couples TRBV7-9 to TRBJ1-6; 10 bases are shared with TRBD1. Germline CDR1 reads SEHNR; CDR2 reads FQNEAQ (reference sequence). V lost 2 bases and J lost 6; bases outside the gene matches: 13. The CDR3 is 19 amino acids. CDR3 protein: CASSLSRQGASLFNSPLHF. CDR3 DNA sequence: TGTGCCAGCAGCTTATCTAGACAGGGGGCATCATTATTTAATTCACCCCTCCACTTT. Based on the CDR3 plus reference TRBV7-9 and TRBJ1-6, the full variable domain is DTGVSQNPRHKITKRGQNVTFRCDPISEHNRLYWYRQTLGQGPEFLTYFQNEAQLEKSRLLSDRFSAERPKGSFSTLEIQRTEQGDSAMYLCASSLSRQGASLFNSPLHFGNGTRLTVT.

Remarks on this clonotype: A junction end diverges from the germline sequence, so it may reflect a read error. CDR3 in DNA: TGTTCCAGCAGCTTCTCCACCACTGGTGAAAAACTGTTTTTT. It yields the protein CSSSFSTTGEKLFF. The genes are TRBV7-9 and TRBJ1-4; D unresolved. The germline gives CDR1 SEHNR, CDR2 FQNEAQ (reference sequence). This CDR3 comprises 14 residues. Looking up the rest from reference TRBV7-9 and TRBJ1-4 gives the full variable domain: DTGVSQNPRHKITKRGQNVTFRCDPISEHNRLYWYRQTLGQGPEFLTYFQNEAQLEKSRLLSDRFSAERPKGSFSTLEIQRTEQGDSAMYLCSSSFSTTGEKLFFGSGTQLSVL.

The chain couples TRBV27 to TRBJ1-5, with unresolved D. Germline V lookup: CDR1 MNHEY, CDR2 SMNVEV (reference sequence). V was trimmed by 3 bases and J by 3 bases, leaving 6 bases between them. This CDR3 has 13 residues. CDR3 sequence: CASSFVLNQPQHF. The CDR3 nucleotides read TGTGCCAGCAGTTTCGTCCTCAATCAGCCCCAGCATTTT.

The table lists this clonotype with a few counts. The chain is built from TRBV7-9 and TRBJ1-6, with D possibly matching TRBD1 (6 bases). CDR3 length: 15 residues. CDR1 is SEHNR and CDR2 is FQNEAQ in the germline V gene (reference sequence). Trimming removed 5 bases at V and 9 bases at J, with 17 bases between. The CDR3 DNA is TGTGCCAGCAGCATCTTACAGGGAATTGGTTCACCCCTCCACTTT. Its translation is CASSILQGIGSPLHF.

The chain carries TRBV7-9 and TRBJ2-4; D remains ambiguous. CDR3 length: 13 residues. From germline, CDR1 is SEHNR and CDR2 FQNEAQ (reference sequence). The V end lost 5 bases, the J end lost 10 bases, and 15 bases lay between the germline ends. The CDR3 bases are TGTGCCAGCAGCCCTGACAACGACTGGATTCAGTACTTC. Amino acid sequence: CASSPDNDWIQYF.

This chain connects TRBV28 to TRBJ1-2; no clear D. From germline, CDR1 is MDHEN and CDR2 SYDVKM. The CDR3 is 14 residues long. V gave up 0 bases and J gave up 7 bases, with 12 bases separating them. This CDR3 is CASSLWGLLGGYTF. The CDR3 DNA reads as TGTGCCAGCAGTTTATGGGGGTTGTTGGGTGGCTACACCTTC.

V usage is TRBV12-3 or TRBV12-4 and J usage is TRBJ2-5; D unclear. Trimming cost V 2 bases and J 2 bases, with 9 bases left between them. The CDR3 is made up of 14 amino acids. In DNA, the CDR3 is TGTGCCAGCAGTTTACGCGCATTACAAGAGACCCAGTACTTC. It is translated as CASSLRALQETQYF.

The chain links TRBV28 to TRBJ2-4; D may be TRBD1 (6 bases). The DNA end is a closer match to TRBJ2-7, so the J assignment may be wrong. In germline, CDR1 is MDHEN, CDR2 SYDVKM. This CDR3 region has 12 residues. In DNA, the CDR3 is TGTGCCAGCGAGACGACAGGCTACGAGCAGTACTTC. It codes for CASETTGYEQYF.

This chain connects TRBV11-2 to TRBJ2-5; TRBD2 matches at 8 bases. TRBJ2-7 explains the end of the DNA better; the J call may be wrong. Germline CDR1 is SGHAT and CDR2 is FQNNGV. The CDR3 runs to 14 residues. The CDR3 DNA reads as TGTGCCAGCAGCCCGTCTACTAGCGGCTACGAGCAGTACTTC. Protein product: CASSPSTSGYEQYF.

The sample holds one count of this clonotype. J is TRBJ2-7 and V is TRBV13; 13 positions match TRBD2. The J segment lost 7 bases and the V segment lost 7 bases, leaving 10 bases of the junction unmatched. Germline lookup yields CDR1 PRHDT and CDR2 FYEKMQ (reference sequence). CDR3 length: 15 amino acids. For the CDR3, the DNA is TGTGCCAGCACCTTGGGGACTAGCGGGGTTAATGAGCAGTACTTC. Protein: CASTLGTSGVNEQYF.

This rearrangement joins TRBV28 to TRBJ2-5; 14 nucleotides align to TRBD2. Germline trimming cut 5 bases from V and 5 bases from J; bases unmatched to any gene: 10. In germline, CDR1 is MDHEN, CDR2 SYDVKM. This CDR3 contains 17 residues. CDR3 protein: CASSTPTSGGADETQYF. DNA for the CDR3: TGTGCCAGCAGTACCCCGACTAGCGGGGGGGCAGATGAGACCCAGTACTTC.

The chain employs TRBV4-3 and TRBJ2-5; no firm D call. The V gene lost 0 bases and the J gene lost 3 bases, with 11 bases spanning the gap. In germline, CDR1 is LGHNA, CDR2 YSLEER. There are 15 residues in the CDR3. CDR3 in DNA: TGCGCCAGCAGCCAAGAATTTACTGGCGAAGAGACCCAGTACTTC. Translation: CASSQEFTGEETQYF.

This chain connects TRBV7-2 to TRBJ1-2; TRBD1 agrees at 8 bases. Germline V CDR1 and CDR2: SGHTA, FQGNSA. The CDR3 runs 15 residues. With V trimmed by 5 bases and J by 2 bases, 7 bases remained unmatched. CDR3 protein: CASSAETGVNYGYTF. The CDR3 bases are TGTGCCAGCAGCGCCGAGACAGGGGTGAACTATGGCTACACCTTC.

The chain joins TRBV7-6 to TRBJ2-6, with D perhaps given as TRBD1 or TRBD2 (5 bases each). The germline V gene has CDR1 SGHVS and CDR2 FNYEAQ. The CDR3 length is 15 residues. V lost 5 bases and J 4 bases, leaving 12 bases between the germline ends. The CDR3 bases are TGTGCCAGCAGCGGGACCCTGCACGGGGCCAACGTCCTGACTTTC. It codes for CASSGTLHGANVLTF.

The rearrangement links TRBV25-1 to TRBJ2-1, with no clear D. The J call is in doubt because the DNA end fits TRBJ2-7 better. CDR1 and CDR2 from the germline V gene are MGHDK and SYGVNS. This CDR3 spans 16 amino acids. CDR3: CASSGYGISSYNEQYF. For the CDR3, the DNA is TGTGCCAGCAGTGGGTATGGGATCAGCTCCTACAATGAGCAGTACTTC.

The chain couples TRBV20-1 to TRBJ2-7, with D maybe TRBD2 (5 bases). Germline V gene sequence: CDR1 DFQATT, CDR2 SNEGSKA (reference sequence). The CDR3 spans 14 residues. The V end was cut by 6 bases, the J end by 5 bases, with 20 bases between. The CDR3 DNA follows: TGCAGTGCCCCGTCCGGGATCCTAGCCAACGAGCAGTACTTC. Its protein is CSAPSGILANEQYF.

This clonotype appeared a few times. The chain is built from TRBV6-2 or TRBV6-3 and TRBJ2-5; either TRBD1 or TRBD2 may fit D (5 bases each). The CDR3 spans 15 residues. V dropped 4 bases and J dropped 2 bases, with 14 bases sitting between them. Per germline, CDR1 MNHEY and CDR2 SVGEGT. Here the CDR3 DNA reads TGTGCCAGCAGTTTTGGGGCGGGTCGACAAGAGACCCAGTACTTC. Translating it yields CASSFGAGRQETQYF.